This is a list of T cell receptor beta chains from one sample in a study of T-cell memory formation after mild COVID-19. In TCRdb, the 5' RACE reads were re-called with MiXCR into one record per CDR3 protein. The table lists around 250,000 distinct CDR3 sequences, over 15% of them singletons. Input material: PBMCs or a T cell subset sorted from them (not recorded which). The source of these receptors is a young man who had mild COVID-19 (a few samples of this study predate the infection). Cell type and time point are not known. CDR3s include the opening cysteine and the closing phenylalanine or tryptophan. D genes are given only for firm matches. Part of the rows lack a size; the others show once, few, many or a class for expanded clones.

j_call | d_call | v_call | clone_size | cdr3_aa | cdr3_nt
TRBJ2-3 | NA | TRBV11-1 | NA | CASSPRAFNTDTQYF | TGTGCCAGCAGCCCACGGGCCTTCAACACAGATACGCAGTATTTT
TRBJ2-7 | NA | TRBV20-1 | NA | CSAGRRGDEQYF | TGCAGTGCTGGTCGGCGGGGCGACGAGCAGTACTTC
TRBJ1-6 | NA | TRBV2 | NA | CASSTYLPDRAKWNSPLHF | TGTGCCAGCAGTACTTACTTACCCGACCGGGCTAAATGGAATTCACCCCTCCACTTT
TRBJ1-1 | NA | TRBV15 | few | CATSRVGGLGMNTEAFF | TGTGCCACCTCCAGAGTCGGCGGACTCGGCATGAACACTGAAGCTTTCTTT
TRBJ2-1 | TRBD2 | TRBV6-2/TRBV6-3 | NA | CASSYWASGYNEQFF | TGTGCCAGCAGTTATTGGGCTAGCGGCTACAATGAGCAGTTCTTC
TRBJ1-6 | TRBD1 | TRBV6-2/TRBV6-3 | few | CASRRQGAEPLHF | TGTGCCAGCCGGAGACAGGGGGCAGAACCCCTCCACTTT
TRBJ2-3 | TRBD1 | TRBV6-6 | many | CASRLGQGVSVDTQYF | TGTGCCAGCAGACTCGGACAGGGGGTAAGCGTCGATACGCAGTATTTT
TRBJ1-2 | TRBD1 | TRBV7-2 | many | CASSRDRGNGYTF | TGTGCCAGCAGCCGTGACAGGGGCAATGGCTACACCTTC
TRBJ1-4 | NA | TRBV10-1 | few | CASSSNSSGEEKLFF | TGCGCCAGCAGCTCCAACAGCTCCGGGGAAGAAAAACTGTTTTTT
TRBJ2-7 | NA | TRBV20-1 | many | CSASQQRSSSYEQYF | TGCAGTGCTAGTCAACAGCGTTCGAGCTCCTACGAGCAGTACTTC
TRBJ2-6 | NA | TRBV7-3 | NA | CASSVNGAGTGANVLTF | TGTGCCAGCAGCGTGAACGGCGCGGGCACTGGGGCCAACGTCCTGACTTTC
TRBJ2-1 | NA | TRBV29-1 | few | CSARRGGGNEQFF | TGCAGCGCCCGAAGGGGAGGGGGCAATGAGCAGTTCTTC
TRBJ2-2 | NA | TRBV13 | few | CASSLGGTNTGELFF | TGTGCCAGCAGCTTAGGGGGCACGAACACCGGGGAGCTGTTTTTT
TRBJ2-1 | TRBD2 | TRBV10-3 | NA | CAISALLAGGHEQFF | TGTGCCATCAGTGCCTTACTAGCGGGGGGGCATGAGCAGTTCTTC
TRBJ2-7 | NA | TRBV7-6 | few | CASSSSSLVRAGEQYF | TGTGCCAGCAGCTCTTCATCGTTAGTGAGGGCGGGCGAGCAGTACTTC
TRBJ2-7 | NA | TRBV15 | few | CATSSSEWNEQYF | TGTGCCACCAGCAGTAGTGAGTGGAACGAGCAGTACTTC
TRBJ2-5 | TRBD1 | TRBV28 | NA | CASRGTGRETQYF | TGTGCCAGCAGGGGGACAGGGAGAGAGACCCAGTACTTC
TRBJ2-5 | NA | TRBV7-9 | many | CASSLKETQYF | TGCGCCAGCAGCTTGAAGGAGACCCAGTACTTC
TRBJ1-1 | NA | TRBV7-2 | NA | CASSRSHTEAFF | TGTGCCAGCAGCCGATCACACACTGAAGCTTTCTTT
TRBJ2-2 | TRBD2 | TRBV6-5 | few | CASSYSKFAGAGELFF | TGTGCCAGCAGTTACTCGAAGTTTGCGGGGGCCGGGGAGCTGTTTTTT
TRBJ2-1 | NA | TRBV29-1 | NA | CSVETGYSEQFF | TGCAGCGTTGAAACGGGCTACAGTGAGCAGTTCTTC
TRBJ1-1 | NA | TRBV4-1 | few | CASSQDPNSDMNTEAFF | TGCGCCAGCAGCCAAGATCCGAACAGCGATATGAACACTGAAGCTTTCTTT
TRBJ2-1 | TRBD2 | TRBV29-1 | NA | CSVEDSGGGVYNEQFF | TGCAGCGTTGAAGATTCCGGCGGGGGGGTCTACAATGAGCAGTTCTTC
TRBJ1-1 | NA | TRBV10-3 | NA | CAIRLDSPNTEAFF | TGTGCCATCAGGTTAGACAGCCCGAACACTGAAGCTTTCTTT
TRBJ2-7 | NA | TRBV5-6 | NA | CASSLVYHEQYF | TGTGCCAGCAGCTTGGTTTACCACGAGCAGTACTTC
TRBJ1-4 | NA | TRBV4-1 | NA | CASSQEGGWDEKLFF | TGCGCCAGCAGCCAAGAGGGGGGCTGGGATGAAAAACTGTTTTTT
TRBJ1-6 | TRBD1 | TRBV20-1 | few | CSARVGTGGDNSPLHF | TGCAGTGCTAGAGTGGGGACAGGGGGCGATAATTCACCCCTCCACTTT
TRBJ2-1 | NA | TRBV7-9 | NA | CASSLEDEQFF | TGTGCCAGCAGCTTAGAGGATGAGCAGTTCTTC
TRBJ2-3 | TRBD1 | TRBV5-1 | few | CASTRQGEATDTQYF | TGCGCCAGCACCAGACAGGGCGAGGCCACAGATACGCAGTATTTT
TRBJ2-3 | TRBD2 | TRBV30 | NA | CAWSGTSGEDTQYF | TGTGCCTGGAGTGGGACTAGCGGGGAAGATACGCAGTATTTT
TRBJ2-3 | NA | TRBV20-1 | NA | CSARDVAGFTDTQYF | TGCAGTGCTAGAGATGTGGCGGGATTCACAGATACGCAGTATTTT